These 11 T cell receptor beta chains came from one sample sequenced in a study of identical twins. Via MiXCR, TCRdb re-called the 5' RACE reads, giving one row per CDR3 protein. The sample consists of some 730,000 distinct CDR3 sequences, around a sixth of them appearing once. Separately, the same data were catalogued under a study of T cells expressing NK-cell markers.

The material sequenced was PBMCs. The receptors come from a woman in her late teens or twenties in good health.

The table lists this clonotype with a few counts. This sequence joins TRBV7-9 and TRBJ1-1, with a possible D match to TRBD1 (5 bases). The CDR3 spans 13 residues. The V end lost 1 base, the J end lost 11 bases, and 14 bases lay between the germline ends. Germline V gene lookup returns CDR1 SEHNR and CDR2 FQNEAQ (reference sequence). DNA for the CDR3: TGTGCCAGCAGCTTAGAGTGGGGCCTGATGGCTTTCTTT. Translation gives CASSLEWGLMAFF. Variable domain in full (rest from reference TRBV7-9 and TRBJ1-1): DTGVSQNPRHKITKRGQNVTFRCDPISEHNRLYWYRQTLGQGPEFLTYFQNEAQLEKSRLLSDRFSAERPKGSFSTLEIQRTEQGDSAMYLCASSLEWGLMAFFGQGTRLTVV.

Points on this clonotype: Its ends do not fully match the called genes, so a read error is possible. The chain couples TRBV20-1 to TRBJ2-1, with D possibly matching TRBD2 (5 bases). CDR1 is DFQATT, CDR2 SNEGSKA, per germline (reference sequence). CDR3 size: 11 residues. CDR3 nucleotides: TGCAGTGCTAGTAGGGAGTGGCGTTCGGACTTC. This codes for CSASREWRSDF.

This clonotype was recorded many times. This chain joins TRBV20-1 and TRBJ2-1; D uncertain. This CDR3 spans 12 amino acids. Germline CDR1 reads DFQATT; CDR2 reads SNEGSKA (reference sequence). The V end was cut by 1 base, the J end by 3 bases, with 4 bases between. Here the CDR3 reads CSARGYYNEQFF. CDR3 DNA sequence: TGCAGTGCTAGAGGATACTACAATGAGCAGTTCTTC.

This clonotype came up a few times. CDR3 in amino acids: CASSYPIGLRGGYTF. The DNA of the CDR3 is TGTGCCAGCAGCTATCCGATCGGGCTCCGCGGGGGCTACACCTTC. The chain links TRBV7-9 to TRBJ1-2, with D unresolved. Germline V lookup: CDR1 SEHNR, CDR2 FQNEAQ (reference sequence). The CDR3 is 15 amino acids. The V end lost 4 bases, the J end lost 8 bases, and 20 bases lay between the germline ends.

This clonotype showed up just a few times. The J gene is TRBJ2-4, the V gene TRBV5-1; D is possibly TRBD2 (6 bases). Germline lookup yields CDR1 SGHRS and CDR2 YFSETQ. Trimming took 3 bases from V and 9 from J, leaving 22 bases between them. CDR3 length: 16 residues. CDR3 bases: TGCGCCAGCAGCTCGGGAGAATCCCGTCCTGGAGGCATTCAGTACTTC. Translated: CASSSGESRPGGIQYF.

Worth noting for this clonotype: The junction departs from the called germline gene at one end, perhaps through a read error. The V call is TRBV7-6, the J call TRBJ2-2; the D is unclear. CDR1 is SGHVS and CDR2 is FNYEAQ in the germline V gene. The CDR3 is 13 amino acids. CDR3 nucleotide sequence: TGTGCCAGGAGCTTTTTAGGGTCCGGGGAGCTGTTTTTT. This translates into CARSFLGSGELFF.

This clonotype was picked up a small number of times. DNA for the CDR3: TGTGCCAGCACCCGGGACATCCCAACTAATGAAAAACTGTTTTTT. This gives the protein CASTRDIPTNEKLFF. The chain is built from TRBV6-1 and TRBJ1-4, with D possibly matching TRBD1 (6 bases). Germline CDR1 reads MNHNS; CDR2 reads SASEGT. This CDR3 spans 15 amino acids. V was clipped by 7 bases and J by 0 bases, with 12 bases between them.

This clonotype appeared a few times. The rearrangement uses TRBV11-2 and TRBJ2-7, with 7 bases identical to TRBD1. CDR1 and CDR2 from the germline V gene are SGHAT and FQNNGV. V was clipped by 3 bases and J by 2 bases; unmatched bases: 7. The CDR3 sequence is 15 residues long. CDR3 loop: CASSFRTGSTYEQYF. CDR3 DNA sequence: TGTGCCAGCAGCTTCCGGACAGGCAGCACCTACGAGCAGTACTTC. Based on the CDR3 plus reference TRBV11-2 and TRBJ2-7, the full variable domain is EAGVAQSPRYKIIEKRQSVAFWCNPISGHATLYWYQQILGQGPKLLIQFQNNGVVDDSQLPKDRFSAERLKGVDSTLKIQPAKLEDSAVYLCASSFRTGSTYEQYFGPGTRLTVT.

V gene TRBV20-1 combines with J gene TRBJ1-4, with 8 bases identical to TRBD1. This CDR3 is 14 amino acids long. The V and J ends lost 5 bases and 6 bases, in that order; junction bases with no gene match: 8. CDR1 is DFQATT and CDR2 is SNEGSKA in the germline V gene (reference sequence). The CDR3 nucleotides read TGCAGTGCTTATCCCGGGACAGGTTATGAAAAACTGTTTTTT. Translation: CSAYPGTGYEKLFF.

This clonotype was detected many times. This chain joins TRBV7-2 and TRBJ2-3; D is undetermined. The V end was cut by 1 base, the J end by 4 bases, with 6 bases between. Germline loops: CDR1 SGHTA, CDR2 FQGNSA. The CDR3 is 13 amino acids. This CDR3 reads CASSLVGADTQYF. The CDR3 DNA reads as TGTGCCAGCAGCTTAGTTGGGGCAGATACGCAGTATTTT.

This clonotype appeared a few times. The J gene is TRBJ2-2, the V gene TRBV20-1; tentatively, D is TRBD1 (6 bases). Germline CDR1 reads DFQATT; CDR2 reads SNEGSKA (reference sequence). Trimming left V 0 bases short and J 3 bases short, with 17 bases between. This CDR3 is built from 17 residues. CDR3 coding DNA: TGCAGTGCTAGAGATCGTTGGACAGCCCGTGACACCGGGGAGCTGTTTTTT. Translating gives CSARDRWTARDTGELFF.